Listed below are T cell receptor beta chains from one sample, sequenced in a study of T cell clusters in autoimmune cytopenias. After re-calling the multiplex PCR reads, TCRdb lists one entry per CDR3 protein, DNA absent. This table lists nearly 650 distinct CDR3 sequences. This sample also belongs to another study, concerning T cell repertoires in aging, cancer and after chemotherapy.

Sequenced input: peripheral blood. The source of these receptors is a human donor with chronic lymphocytic leukemia. CDR3s include the opening cysteine and the closing phenylalanine or tryptophan. Each record gives: clone size, V gene, J gene, CDR3 protein. The listing skips clone size in some rows; elsewhere it reads once, few, many or a size class.

>medium-sized|TRBV27|TRBJ1-6
CASSLRIHTNNSPLHF
>large|TRBV19|TRBJ2-5
CASSRTGGQETQYF
>large|TRBV19|TRBJ2-1
CASSINLAGMSEQFF
>large|TRBV7-2|TRBJ2-3
CASSHTGTSGSLASDTQYF
>medium-sized|TRBV20-1|TRBJ2-1
CSARVASGGSYNEQFF
>large|TRBV7-6|TRBJ2-7
CASSWTGSDEQYF
>large|TRBV7-9|TRBJ2-1
CASSPRTHGSEQFF
>.|TRBV6-1|TRBJ1-4
CARVRGGRPATNEKLFF
>medium-sized|TRBV12-3/TRBV12-4|TRBJ2-2
CASKRDSTNTGELFF
>medium-sized|TRBV20-1|TRBJ2-3
CSARKGPDTQYF
>.|TRBV7-6|TRBJ2-4
CASSSLGPSQNIQYF
>medium-sized|TRBV5-1|TRBJ1-6
CASSNGTNNSPLHF
>large|TRBV14|TRBJ2-2
CASSHQGRGDTGELFF
>large|TRBV7-9|TRBJ2-3
CASSLGGAPLSTDTQYF
>large|TRBV15|TRBJ2-7
CATSSPRWGQYF
>large|TRBV29-1|TRBJ1-1
CSGTRAGFGTEAFF
>medium-sized|TRBV24-1|TRBJ2-3
CATSGGRGTDTQYF
>medium-sized|TRBV11-2|TRBJ2-7
CASSLRDREHEQYF
>.|TRBV9|TRBJ2-6
CASSVGKERSGANVLTF
>.|TRBV20-1|TRBJ1-1
CSARTGQGNLNTEAFF
>.|TRBV5-1|TRBJ1-1
CASSLGHSNTEAFF
>large|TRBV18|TRBJ1-2
CASSPRPLNYGYTF
>.|TRBV14|TRBJ2-7
CASSQGLIYEQYF
>medium-sized|TRBV20-1|TRBJ1-1
CSARKGPFNTEAFF
>medium-sized|TRBV4-3|TRBJ2-2
CASSQSGTSAGELFF
>medium-sized|TRBV4-2|TRBJ2-5
CASSQDYKETQYF
>large|TRBV12-3/TRBV12-4|TRBJ2-7
CASSLNRGRREQYF
>medium-sized|TRBV5-1|TRBJ2-7
CASSLVAGGQVEQYF
>.|TRBV9|TRBJ2-5
CASSVGAGGPETQYF
>large|TRBV6-6|TRBJ2-7
CASTDLGTSYEQYF
>medium-sized|TRBV5-1|TRBJ2-2
CASRVGAQNTGELFF
>large|TRBV5-1|TRBJ2-3
CASSHTVRPPGDTDTQYF
>.|TRBV9|TRBJ2-1
CASSPGTSGSATYNEQFF
>medium-sized|TRBV7-9|TRBJ2-5
CASSSSTQETQYF
>large|TRBV5-4|TRBJ1-1
CASSRGQSNTEAFF
>medium-sized|TRBV20-1|TRBJ2-7
CSARVEGNWYEQYF
>large|TRBV19|TRBJ1-3
CASSTTIGNTIYF
>medium-sized|TRBV5-1|TRBJ2-7
CASSLEETTAHEQYF
>.|TRBV11-2|TRBJ2-3
CASSSGGEADTQYF
>medium-sized|TRBV20-1|TRBJ2-1
CSAFRTSGSYNEQFF
>medium-sized|TRBV5-8|TRBJ1-1
CASTLLGGTNTEAFF